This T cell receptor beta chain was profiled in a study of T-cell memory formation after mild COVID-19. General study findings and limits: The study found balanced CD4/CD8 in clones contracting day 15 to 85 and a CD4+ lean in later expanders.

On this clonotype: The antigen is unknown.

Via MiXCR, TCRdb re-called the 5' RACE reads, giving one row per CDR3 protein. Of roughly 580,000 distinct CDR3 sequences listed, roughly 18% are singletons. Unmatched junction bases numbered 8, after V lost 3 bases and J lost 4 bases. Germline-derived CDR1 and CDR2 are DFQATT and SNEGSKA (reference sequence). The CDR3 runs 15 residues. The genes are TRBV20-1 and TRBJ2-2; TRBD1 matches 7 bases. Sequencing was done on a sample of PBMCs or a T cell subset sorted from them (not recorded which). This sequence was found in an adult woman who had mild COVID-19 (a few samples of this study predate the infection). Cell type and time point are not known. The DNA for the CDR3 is TGCAGTGCTAGGACAGGGATCTCGAGCACCGGGGAGCTGTTTTTT. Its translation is CSARTGISSTGELFF.